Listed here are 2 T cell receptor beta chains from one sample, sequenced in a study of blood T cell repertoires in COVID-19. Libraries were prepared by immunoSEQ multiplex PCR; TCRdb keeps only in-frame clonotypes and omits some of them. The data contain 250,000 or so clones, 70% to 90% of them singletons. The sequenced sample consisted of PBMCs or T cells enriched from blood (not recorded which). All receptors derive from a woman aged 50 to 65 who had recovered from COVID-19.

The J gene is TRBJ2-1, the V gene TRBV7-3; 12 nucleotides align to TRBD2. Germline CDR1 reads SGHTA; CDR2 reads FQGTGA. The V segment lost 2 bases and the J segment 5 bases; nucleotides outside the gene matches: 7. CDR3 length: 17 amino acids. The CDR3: CASSLGSGLAGNNEQFF. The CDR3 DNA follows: TGTGCCAGCAGCTTAGGATCTGGACTAGCGGGGAACAATGAGCAGTTCTTC.

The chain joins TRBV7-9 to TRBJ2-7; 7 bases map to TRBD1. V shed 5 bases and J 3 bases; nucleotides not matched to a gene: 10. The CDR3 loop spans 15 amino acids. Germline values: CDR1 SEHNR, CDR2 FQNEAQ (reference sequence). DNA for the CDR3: TGTGCCAGCAGCCGCATGGACAGGCTCGACTACGAGCAGTACTTC. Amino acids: CASSRMDRLDYEQYF.